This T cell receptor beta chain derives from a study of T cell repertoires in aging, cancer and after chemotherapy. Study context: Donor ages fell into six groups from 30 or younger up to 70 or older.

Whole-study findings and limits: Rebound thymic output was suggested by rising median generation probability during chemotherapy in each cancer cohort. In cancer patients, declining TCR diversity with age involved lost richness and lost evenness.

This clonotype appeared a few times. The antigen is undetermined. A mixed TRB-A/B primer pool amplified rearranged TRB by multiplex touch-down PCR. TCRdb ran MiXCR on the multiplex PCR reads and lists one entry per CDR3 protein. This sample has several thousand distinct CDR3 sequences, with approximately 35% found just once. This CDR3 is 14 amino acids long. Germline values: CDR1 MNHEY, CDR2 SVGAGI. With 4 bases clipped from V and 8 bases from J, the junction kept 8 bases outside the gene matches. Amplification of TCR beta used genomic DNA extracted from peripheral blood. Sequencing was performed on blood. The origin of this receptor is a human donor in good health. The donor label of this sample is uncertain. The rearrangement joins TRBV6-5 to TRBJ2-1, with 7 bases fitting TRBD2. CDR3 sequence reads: CASSFLAVADEQFF. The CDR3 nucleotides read TGTGCCAGCAGTTTTCTAGCGGTAGCCGATGAGCAGTTCTTC.